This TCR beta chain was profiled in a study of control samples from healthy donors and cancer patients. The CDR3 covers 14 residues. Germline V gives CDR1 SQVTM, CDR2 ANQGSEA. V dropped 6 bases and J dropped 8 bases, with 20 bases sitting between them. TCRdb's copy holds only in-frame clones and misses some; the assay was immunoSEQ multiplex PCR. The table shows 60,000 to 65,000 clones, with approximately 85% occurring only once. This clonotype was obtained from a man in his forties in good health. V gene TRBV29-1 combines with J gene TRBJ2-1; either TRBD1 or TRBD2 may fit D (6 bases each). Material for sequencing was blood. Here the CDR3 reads CSVFYGGRPDEQFF. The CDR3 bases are TGCAGCGTGTTTTATGGGGGGCGTCCCGATGAGCAGTTCTTC.